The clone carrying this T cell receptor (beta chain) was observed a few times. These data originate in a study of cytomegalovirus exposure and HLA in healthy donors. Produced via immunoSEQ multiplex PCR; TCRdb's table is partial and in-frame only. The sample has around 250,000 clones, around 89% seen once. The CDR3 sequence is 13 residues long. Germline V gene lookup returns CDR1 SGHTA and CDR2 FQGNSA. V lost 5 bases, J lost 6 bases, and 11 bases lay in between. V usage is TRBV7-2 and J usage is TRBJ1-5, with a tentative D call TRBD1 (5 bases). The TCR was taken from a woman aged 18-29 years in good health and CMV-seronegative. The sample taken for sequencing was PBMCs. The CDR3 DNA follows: TGTGCCAGCAGCCCAACGGGGGTTCAGCCCCAGCATTTT. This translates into CASSPTGVQPQHF. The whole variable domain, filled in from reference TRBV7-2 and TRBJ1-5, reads GAGVSQSPSNKVTEKGKDVELRCDPISGHTALYWYRQSLGQGLEFLIYFQGNSAPDKSGLPSDRFSAERTGGSVSTLTIQRTQQEDSAVYLCASSPTGVQPQHFGDGTRLSIL.